These 23 T cell receptor beta chains came from one sample sequenced in a study of blood T cell repertoires in COVID-19 (dated by TCRdb to 2020 to 2022). The library was made by the immunoSEQ multiplex PCR assay. The table comes from immuneACCESS by way of TCRdb, which keeps in-frame sequences with V and J called. Part of the clones is missing from these tables; in studies checked, under half for an unresolved V gene and the rest for unknown reasons. This sample comprises around 240,000 clones, about 80% of them detected only once. The ten largest clones capture under 2% of the sample. The sequenced sample was peripheral blood. The source is a woman aged 80 or over with acute or convalescent COVID-19.

The chain combines TRBV19 with TRBJ1-2; D perhaps matches TRBD1 (6 bases). V lost 3 bases and J 8 bases, leaving 10 bases between the germline ends. This CDR3 spans 12 amino acids. Germline values: CDR1 LNHDA, CDR2 SQIVND (reference sequence). The CDR3 DNA sequence: TGTGCCAGTAGTATTACAGGGTCCGGCTACACCTTC. Its protein product is CASSITGSGYTF.

The rearrangement links TRBV7-9 to TRBJ1-2; 10 bases fit TRBD1. Germline loops: CDR1 SEHNR, CDR2 FQNEAQ (reference sequence). The CDR3 is 15 residues long. J gave up 5 bases and V 7 bases, and 10 bases lay outside the gene matches. The CDR3 nucleotides read TGTGCCAGCACCGGGACAGGGGCGGTCTGGTATGGCTACACCTTC. This encodes CASTGTGAVWYGYTF. Filled out from reference TRBV7-9 and TRBJ1-2, the complete variable domain reads DTGVSQNPRHKITKRGQNVTFRCDPISEHNRLYWYRQTLGQGPEFLTYFQNEAQLEKSRLLSDRFSAERPKGSFSTLEIQRTEQGDSAMYLCASTGTGAVWYGYTFGSGTRLTVV.

The chain links TRBV7-2 to TRBJ2-7, with 11 bases matching TRBD2. J was trimmed by 3 bases and V by 2 bases; bases with no gene match: 15. This CDR3 region has 19 residues. Germline CDR1 is SGHTA and CDR2 is FQGNSA. CDR3 nucleotides: TGTGCCAGCAGCTTAAAGGCAGTAGTAGCGGGAGGGCCCGGCTACGAGCAGTACTTC. Amino acids: CASSLKAVVAGGPGYEQYF.

The J gene is TRBJ2-1, the V gene TRBV7-2, with 9 bases lining up with TRBD2. CDR3 length equals 14 residues. Trimming removed 5 bases from V and 6 bases from J; junction bases left unmatched: 5. CDR1 is SGHTA and CDR2 is FQGNSA in the germline V gene. CDR3 nucleotide sequence: TGTGCCAGCAGCCCCAGACTAGCGGCCAATGAGCAGTTCTTC. This encodes CASSPRLAANEQFF.

This chain links TRBV30 with TRBJ2-5; a weak D match, TRBD1 (5 bases). Germline assignment: CDR1 GTSNPN and CDR2 SVGIG (reference sequence). The V gene lost 0 bases and the J gene lost 3 bases, with 8 bases spanning the gap. CDR3 length: 13 amino acids. The CDR3 bases are TGTGCCTGGAGTGTGGGGCGGAAAGAGACCCAGTACTTC. Encoded protein: CAWSVGRKETQYF.

This chain connects TRBV11-2 to TRBJ2-2; the match to TRBD1 covers 7 bases. This CDR3 contains 16 residues. The germline gives CDR1 SGHAT, CDR2 FQNNGV. With 1 base clipped from V and 0 bases from J, the junction kept 2 bases outside the gene matches. CDR3 sequence reads: CASSLVGGANTGELFF. The CDR3 bases are TGTGCCAGCAGCTTAGTAGGGGGCGCGAACACCGGGGAGCTGTTTTTT.

The chain combines TRBV9 with TRBJ2-7, with 9 positions matching TRBD2. Germline CDR1 reads SGDLS; CDR2 reads YYNGEE. With V trimmed by 4 bases and J by 0 bases, 5 bases remained unmatched. The CDR3 has 15 amino acids. CDR3 bases: TGTGCCAGCAGCAGGTCTAGCGGGACCTCCTACGAGCAGTACTTC. This sequence encodes CASSRSSGTSYEQYF.

This clone came up once. This chain connects TRBV19 to TRBJ1-2; D gene uncertain. The CDR3 loop spans 13 amino acids. With 5 bases removed from V and 1 base from J, the gap between germline ends came to 8 bases. Germline CDR1 LNHDA, CDR2 SQIVND (reference sequence). DNA of the CDR3: TGTGCCAGTAGTCCCGAGATTAACTATGGCTACACCTTC. This gives the protein CASSPEINYGYTF.

This clone has just a few counts. This chain links TRBV19 with TRBJ1-1; a possible D gene is TRBD1 (5 bases). CDR3 size: 14 residues. Germline V gives CDR1 LNHDA, CDR2 SQIVND (reference sequence). Trimming stripped 10 bases from V and 8 bases from J, with 23 bases between. The CDR3 reads CATSPRAGHGEAFF. The CDR3 DNA follows: TGTGCCACTAGCCCCAGGGCTGGCCACGGGGAAGCTTTCTTT.

This sequence joins TRBV7-9 and TRBJ1-2; D is undetermined. The CDR3 extends over 14 amino acids. Trimming stripped 1 base from V and 7 bases from J, with 13 bases between. From germline, CDR1 is SEHNR and CDR2 FQNEAQ (reference sequence). In DNA, the CDR3 is TGTGCCAGCAGCTTAGACGGAGGGAGTGGTGGCTACACCTTC. This sequence encodes CASSLDGGSGGYTF.

Many counts were recorded for this clone. The chain employs TRBV3-1 (or the pseudogene TRBV3-2) and TRBJ2-1, with TRBD2 matching over 7 bases. J lost 4 bases, V lost 1 base, and 4 bases had no gene match. Germline V gene lookup returns CDR1 LGHDT and CDR2 YNNKEL (reference sequence). This CDR3 is built from 15 residues. This CDR3 reads CASSQGLAIYNEQFF. CDR3 nucleotides: TGTGCCAGCAGCCAAGGACTAGCCATATACAATGAGCAGTTCTTC.

The chain joins TRBV29-1 to TRBJ2-7; weak D call: TRBD1 (5 bases). The CDR3 has 13 amino acids. Germline CDR1 and CDR2: SQVTM and ANQGSEA. The V and J ends lost 4 bases and 5 bases respectively, with 15 bases between them. CDR3 bases: TGCAGCGTTGGGGCGACAGAGCAAAACGAGCAGTACTTC. Amino acids: CSVGATEQNEQYF.

V gene TRBV7-9 combines with J gene TRBJ2-7, with TRBD2 matching over 9 bases. CDR3 length equals 13 residues. Trimming took 5 bases from V and 7 from J; bases not matched to a gene: 6. CDR1 is SEHNR and CDR2 is FQNEAQ in the germline V gene (reference sequence). The CDR3 spells CASSPGLAGEQYF. CDR3 nucleotide sequence: TGTGCCAGCAGCCCGGGACTAGCTGGGGAGCAGTACTTC.

V and J are TRBV9 and TRBJ2-7, with TRBD1 matching over 9 bases. This CDR3 is 14 amino acids long. Germline trimming cut 4 bases from V and 5 bases from J; bases unmatched to any gene: 7. Germline V lookup: CDR1 SGDLS, CDR2 YYNGEE. The CDR3 DNA reads TGTGCCAGCAGCCCCGGGACAGGGAGGGACGAGCAGTACTTC. Its translation: CASSPGTGRDEQYF.

The chain joins TRBV18 to TRBJ2-7, with D perhaps matching TRBD1 (6 bases). Deletions cut 4 bases from V and 1 base from J, with 14 bases between. CDR3 length: 15 amino acids. Germline V CDR1 and CDR2: KGHSH, LQKENI. CDR3 sequence: CASSLDQGPSYEQYF. The CDR3 DNA reads TGTGCCAGCTCACTAGACCAGGGGCCATCCTACGAGCAGTACTTC.

The chain's CDR3 is CASSLRTTNTEAFF. Written as DNA, the CDR3 is TGTGCCAGCAGTTTAAGGACAACGAACACTGAAGCTTTCTTT. The V and J genes are TRBV6-5 and TRBJ1-1, with D possibly matching TRBD1 (5 bases). Per germline, CDR1 MNHEY and CDR2 SVGAGI. Trimming removed 4 bases from V and 1 base from J, with 10 bases in between. The length of the CDR3 is 14 residues.

The chain has TRBV19 and TRBJ1-3; 7 bases fit TRBD1. V was pared by 6 bases and J by 4 bases, with 9 bases of the junction left unmatched. CDR1 LNHDA and CDR2 SQIVND come from the germline V gene (reference sequence). This CDR3 is 15 amino acids long. CDR3 in amino acids: CASRPLTGRGNTIYF. The DNA for the CDR3 is TGTGCCAGTAGGCCTTTGACAGGGCGAGGAAACACCATATATTTT.

The V gene is TRBV5-4, the J gene TRBJ1-2; D remains ambiguous. The CDR3 is made up of 13 amino acids. Germline CDR1 SGHNT, CDR2 YYREEE (reference sequence). With 4 bases removed from V and 4 bases from J, the gap between germline ends came to 11 bases. The CDR3 loop reads CASSTQVGYGYTF. CDR3 DNA sequence: TGTGCCAGCAGCACCCAGGTGGGCTATGGCTACACCTTC.

This sequence joins TRBV27 and TRBJ1-4; D gene unclear. CDR1 is MNHEY and CDR2 is SMNVEV in the germline V gene (reference sequence). V shed 2 bases and J shed 0 bases, with 4 bases lying between them. This CDR3 comprises 14 residues. The CDR3 region is CASSLLSTNEKLFF. The CDR3 DNA follows: TGTGCCAGCAGTTTACTGTCAACTAATGAAAAACTGTTTTTT.

This clone was detected only once. Other DNA sequences of this sample code for an identical CDR3. The chain couples TRBV7-2 to TRBJ1-3, with D possibly matching TRBD1 (5 bases). V lost 4 bases and J 4 bases, leaving 8 bases between the germline ends. This CDR3 is 13 amino acids long. Germline loops: CDR1 SGHTA, CDR2 FQGNSA. The CDR3 here is CASSSDRGNTIYF. Written as DNA, the CDR3 is TGTGCCAGCAGCTCCGACAGAGGAAACACCATATATTTT.

This clone showed up just a few times. V is TRBV4-2 and J is TRBJ2-1, with 14 bases identical to TRBD2. CDR3 length: 16 amino acids. Germline trimming cut 4 bases from V and 3 bases from J; bases unmatched to any gene: 2. CDR1 and CDR2 from the germline V gene are LGHNA and YNFKEQ. The CDR3 loop reads CASSPTSGRDYNEQFF. The CDR3 DNA follows: TGTGCCAGCAGCCCGACTAGCGGGAGGGACTACAATGAGCAGTTCTTC.

The sample holds one count of this clone. As DNA, the CDR3 is TGTGCCAGCAGCCCAGGGGTGTCCTACAATGAGCAGTTCTTC. Its translation: CASSPGVSYNEQFF. This chain connects TRBV7-2 to TRBJ2-1; weak D call: TRBD1 (6 bases). With 5 bases removed from V and 1 base from J, the gap between germline ends came to 9 bases. The CDR3 is 14 residues long. Germline CDR1 SGHTA, CDR2 FQGNSA.

The CDR3 DNA reads TGTGCCAGCAGTTTATCCCTTCGACAGGGCAACGAGCAGTACTTC. This sequence encodes CASSLSLRQGNEQYF. The J gene is TRBJ2-7, the V gene TRBV28, with TRBD1 identical over 7 bases. The length of the CDR3 is 15 residues. CDR1 MDHEN and CDR2 SYDVKM come from the germline V gene. V lost 1 base and J lost 5; bases outside the gene matches: 8.